This T cell receptor (beta chain) was observed in a study of PD-L1 blockade in urothelial cancer. Assay used: immunoSEQ multiplex PCR; TCRdb lists only in-frame clones, some missing. Among about 43,000 clones listed, 83% were seen once. Indicated time point: peripheral blood 6 weeks after treatment start. CDR3 length: 14 residues. V was trimmed by 5 bases and J by 6 bases, leaving 14 bases between them. Germline-derived CDR1 and CDR2 are LNHDA and SQIVND (reference sequence). The specimen was PBMCs, collected around atezolizumab (anti-PD-L1) treatment. The clonotype was recovered from a man between 60 and 70 years old with urothelial cancer. This chain uses TRBV19 with TRBJ2-1; D may be TRBD2 (6 bases). The CDR3 is CASSPAWDSNEQFF. CDR3 in DNA: TGTGCCAGTAGTCCCGCCTGGGACTCCAATGAGCAGTTCTTC.